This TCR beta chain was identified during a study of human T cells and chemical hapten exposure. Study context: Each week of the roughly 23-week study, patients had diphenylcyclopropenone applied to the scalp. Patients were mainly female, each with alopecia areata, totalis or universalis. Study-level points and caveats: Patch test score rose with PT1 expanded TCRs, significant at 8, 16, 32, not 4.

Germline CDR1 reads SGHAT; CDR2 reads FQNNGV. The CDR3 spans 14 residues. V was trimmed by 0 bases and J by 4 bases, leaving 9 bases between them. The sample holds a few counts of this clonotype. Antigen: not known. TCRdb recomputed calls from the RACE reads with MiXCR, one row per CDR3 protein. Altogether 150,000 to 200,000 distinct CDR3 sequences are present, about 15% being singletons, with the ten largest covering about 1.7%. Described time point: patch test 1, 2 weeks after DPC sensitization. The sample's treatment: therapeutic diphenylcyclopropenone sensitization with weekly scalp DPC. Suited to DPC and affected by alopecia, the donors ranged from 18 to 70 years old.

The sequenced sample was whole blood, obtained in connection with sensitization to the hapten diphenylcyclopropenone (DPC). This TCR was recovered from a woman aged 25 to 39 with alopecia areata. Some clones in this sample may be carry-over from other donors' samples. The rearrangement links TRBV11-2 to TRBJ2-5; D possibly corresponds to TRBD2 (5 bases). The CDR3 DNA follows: TGTGCCAGCAGCTTAGATTACCTAGCAGAGACCCAGTACTTC. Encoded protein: CASSLDYLAETQYF.